The 15 T cell receptor beta chains listed next were all sequenced from one sample in a study of cytomegalovirus exposure and HLA in healthy donors. Data came from immunoSEQ multiplex PCR; TCRdb stores just in-frame clones and leaves some out. The sample comprises about 110,000 clones, approximately 88% of which are singletons, and 1.4% rests with the top ten. Sequencing was performed on PBMCs. The receptor source for this set is a woman aged 25 to 39 in good health and CMV-seropositive.

V gene TRBV30 combines with J gene TRBJ2-1, with D possibly being TRBD2 (5 bases). Germline V gene sequence: CDR1 GTSNPN, CDR2 SVGIG (reference sequence). With 7 bases removed from V and 4 bases from J, the gap between germline ends came to 17 bases. The CDR3 has 14 residues. CDR3 sequence reads: CASARGRAYNEQFF. CDR3 coding DNA: TGTGCCTCCGCCCGGGGAAGGGCATACAATGAGCAGTTCTTC.

The gene calls are TRBV6-1 and TRBJ1-1; the match to TRBD1 covers 10 bases. The ends lost 6 bases at V and 4 bases at J; junction bases unmatched: 5. Germline V CDR1 and CDR2: MNHNS, SASEGT. CDR3 length: 14 residues. CDR3 DNA: TGTGCCAGCAGACGGGACAGGGGCTCCACTGAAGCTTTCTTT. Protein sequence: CASRRDRGSTEAFF.

The V call is TRBV6-1, the J call TRBJ2-3, with 7 bases lining up with TRBD1. V lost 4 bases to trimming and J lost 2 bases; unmatched junction nucleotides: 9. The CDR3 covers 16 residues. Germline V gene lookup returns CDR1 MNHNS and CDR2 SASEGT. DNA of the CDR3: TGTGCCAGCAGTGTCAACAGGGGCCTCCTCACAGATACGCAGTATTTT. Protein: CASSVNRGLLTDTQYF.

CDR3 bases: TGTGCCAGTAAAATTAGCGGGAGCTCCTACGAGCAGTACTTC. Protein: CASKISGSSYEQYF. The J gene is TRBJ2-7, the V gene TRBV7-2, with TRBD2 identical over 9 bases. CDR1 is SGHTA, CDR2 FQGNSA, per germline. After removal of 9 bases from V and 0 bases from J, the junction contained 6 bases not matched to a gene. This CDR3 comprises 14 residues.

The chain employs TRBV10-3 and TRBJ1-1; 7 nucleotides match TRBD1. This CDR3 has 17 residues. V gave up 2 bases and J gave up 0 bases; unmatched junction bases: 9. Germline V lookup: CDR1 ENHRY, CDR2 SYGVKD. CDR3 sequence reads: CAISEPPGQLMNTEAFF. In DNA, the CDR3 is TGTGCCATCAGTGAGCCTCCGGGACAGTTAATGAACACTGAAGCTTTCTTT.

This clone was seen more than once but under ten times. This sequence joins TRBV5-1 and TRBJ2-7, with 7 bases matching TRBD1. V shed 0 bases and J 5 bases; nucleotides not matched to a gene: 5. CDR1 and CDR2 (germline): SGHRS, YFSETQ. The CDR3 contains 14 residues. The CDR3 bases are TGCGCCAGCAGCTTGGGACAGGGTCAGGACGAGCAGTACTTC. It is translated as CASSLGQGQDEQYF.

The chain combines TRBV9 with TRBJ1-2; 7 nucleotides line up with TRBD1. The CDR3 totals 15 residues. Germline CDR1 reads SGDLS; CDR2 reads YYNGEE. The ends lost 3 bases at V and 4 bases at J; junction bases unmatched: 9. The DNA of the CDR3 is TGTGCCAGCAGCGCCCACAGACAGGGTGGCTATGGCTACACCTTC. This codes for CASSAHRQGGYGYTF. The variable domain in full, completed from reference TRBV9 and TRBJ1-2, reads DSGVTQTPKHLITATGQRVTLRCSPRSGDLSVYWYQQSLDQGLQFLIQYYNGEERAKGNILERFSAQQFPDLHSELNLSSLELGDSALYFCASSAHRQGGYGYTFGSGTRLTVV.

This rearrangement joins TRBV28 to TRBJ2-5, with 7 bases identical to TRBD1. This CDR3 has 14 residues. With 6 bases clipped from V and 3 bases from J, the junction kept 7 bases outside the gene matches. Per the germline V gene, CDR1 is MDHEN and CDR2 is SYDVKM. The CDR3 bases are TGTGCCAGCAGGACCAAACAGGGGAAAGAGACCCAGTACTTC. It yields the protein CASRTKQGKETQYF.

V usage is TRBV20-1 and J usage is TRBJ2-7; D call uncertain. This CDR3 is built from 10 residues. The germline V and J ends were trimmed by 5 bases and 6 bases, with 8 bases remaining between them. Germline assignment: CDR1 DFQATT and CDR2 SNEGSKA (reference sequence). In DNA, the CDR3 is TGCAGTGCTCGTACGGTCGAGCAGTACTTC. Its translation: CSARTVEQYF.

V usage is TRBV7-2 and J usage is TRBJ2-1; D gene ambiguous. The CDR3 spans 17 residues. V lost 5 bases to trimming and J lost 1 base, with 18 bases between them. From germline, CDR1 is SGHTA and CDR2 FQGNSA. The CDR3 nucleotides read TGTGCCAGCAGCCCTTTCGCTTCTACGGTTTCCTACAATGAGCAGTTCTTC. It encodes CASSPFASTVSYNEQFF.

The rearrangement links TRBV5-6 to TRBJ1-1; no definite D call. Germline CDR1 reads SGHDT; CDR2 reads YYEEEE. Trimming removed 0 bases at V and 1 base at J, with 7 bases between. This CDR3 spans 14 amino acids. The CDR3, as DNA: TGTGCCAGCAGCTTGGTGGCTGGGAACACTGAAGCTTTCTTT. Protein sequence: CASSLVAGNTEAFF. Full variable domain (remainder filled in from reference TRBV5-6 and TRBJ1-1): DAGVTQSPTHLIKTRGQQVTLRCSPKSGHDTVSWYQQALGQGPQFIFQYYEEEERQRGNFPDRFSGHQFPNYSSELNVNALLLGDSALYLCASSLVAGNTEAFFGQGTRLTVV.

V gene TRBV6-1 combines with J gene TRBJ1-2, with 11 bases aligning to TRBD1. J lost 6 bases, V lost 8 bases, and 8 bases had no gene match. Germline V gene lookup returns CDR1 MNHNS and CDR2 SASEGT. The length of the CDR3 is 14 residues. CDR3 DNA sequence: TGTGCCAGCGGCGCGGGACAGGGGGTAAATGGCTACACCTTC. This translates into CASGAGQGVNGYTF.

The chain carries TRBV11-2 and TRBJ2-2; D gene ambiguous. Germline values: CDR1 SGHAT, CDR2 FQNNGV. V dropped 5 bases and J dropped 0 bases, with 13 bases sitting between them. This CDR3 comprises 16 residues. In nucleotides, the CDR3 is TGTGCCAGCAGCACGTACAGAGAGACGAACACCGGGGAGCTGTTTTTT. Encoded protein: CASSTYRETNTGELFF.

The chain links TRBV4-1 to TRBJ1-2, with D tentatively TRBD1 (5 bases). The V end was cut by 2 bases, the J end by 4 bases, with 14 bases between. This CDR3 spans 15 amino acids. Germline V gives CDR1 MGHRA, CDR2 YSYEKL. CDR3 DNA: TGCGCCAGCAGCCAATTTGGGGGGACGAGCTATGGCTACACCTTC. This encodes CASSQFGGTSYGYTF.

The J gene is TRBJ2-2, the V gene TRBV28; maybe TRBD1 (5 bases). The CDR3 loop spans 12 amino acids. Trimming left V 10 bases short and J 4 bases short, with 10 bases between. Per the germline V gene, CDR1 is MDHEN and CDR2 is SYDVKM. The CDR3 nucleotides are TGTGCCACCGACAGCCCCACCGGGGAGCTGTTTTTT. The encoded protein is CATDSPTGELFF.